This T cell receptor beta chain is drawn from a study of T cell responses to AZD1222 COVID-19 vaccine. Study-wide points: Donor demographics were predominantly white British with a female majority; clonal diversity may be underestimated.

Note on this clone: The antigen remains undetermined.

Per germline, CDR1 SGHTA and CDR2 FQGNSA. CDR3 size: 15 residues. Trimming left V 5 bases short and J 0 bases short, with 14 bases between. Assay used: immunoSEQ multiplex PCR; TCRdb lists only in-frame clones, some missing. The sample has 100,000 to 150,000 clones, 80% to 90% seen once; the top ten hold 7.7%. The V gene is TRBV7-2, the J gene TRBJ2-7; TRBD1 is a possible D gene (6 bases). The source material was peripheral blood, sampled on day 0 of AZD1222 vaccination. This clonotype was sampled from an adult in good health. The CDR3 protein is CASSDTGTTSYEQYF. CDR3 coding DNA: TGTGCCAGCAGCGACACAGGGACCACCTCCTACGAGCAGTACTTC.